This T cell receptor beta chain came from a study of cytomegalovirus exposure and HLA in healthy donors. Across the study: Falling in the Caucasian-associated ancestry cluster were less than 85% of 300 to 500 genotyped donors. Study-wide results and caveats: Roughly even sequencing depth across donors was the assumption behind the presence/absence analyses.

Of note for this clone: The antigen remains undetermined.

Use of 60 Vbeta and 13 Jbeta primers characterized the PCR. Clones were sequenced by immunoSEQ multiplex PCR, and TCRdb holds only the in-frame ones, with some missing. The repertoire holds 150,000 to 200,000 clones, with approximately 77% as singletons. V lost 1 base to trimming and J lost 5 bases, with 12 bases between them. Germline V lookup: CDR1 SGHAT, CDR2 FQNNGV. CDR3 length: 14 residues. This clonotype was obtained from a male donor in good health and CMV-seropositive. The material sequenced was PBMCs. The chain links TRBV11-2 to TRBJ2-7; D not resolved. The DNA of the CDR3 is TGTGCCAGCAGCTTAGTACTAAATAGCCACGAGCAGTACTTC. Translation gives CASSLVLNSHEQYF.